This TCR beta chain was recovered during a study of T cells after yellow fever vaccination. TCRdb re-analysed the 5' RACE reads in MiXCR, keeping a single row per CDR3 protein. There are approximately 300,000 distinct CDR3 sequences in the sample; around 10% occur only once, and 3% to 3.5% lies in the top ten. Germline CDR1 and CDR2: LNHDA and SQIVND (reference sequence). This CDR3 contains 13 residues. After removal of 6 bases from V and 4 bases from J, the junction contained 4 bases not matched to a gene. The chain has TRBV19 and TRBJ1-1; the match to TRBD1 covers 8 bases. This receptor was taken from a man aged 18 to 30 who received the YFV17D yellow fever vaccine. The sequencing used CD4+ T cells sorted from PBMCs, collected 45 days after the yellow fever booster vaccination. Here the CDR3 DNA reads TGTGCCAGTAGGGACAGGGTGATCACTGAAGCTTTCTTT. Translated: CASRDRVITEAFF.